This TCR beta chain was recorded in a study of blood T cell repertoires in COVID-19. Germline V gives CDR1 SGHTS, CDR2 YDEGEE. This CDR3 comprises 15 residues. Trimming at V came to 6 bases and at J to 5 bases, leaving 10 bases not matched to a gene. Assay used: immunoSEQ multiplex PCR; TCRdb lists only in-frame clones, some missing. In the table there are roughly 300,000 clones, around 87% of which are singletons. The chain is built from TRBV5-8 and TRBJ2-5; TRBD1 matches at 10 bases. The specimen sequenced was peripheral blood. This clonotype was obtained from a woman aged 50 to 65 who had recovered from COVID-19. The CDR3 region is CASTYGQGVFETQYF. The CDR3 DNA is TGTGCCAGCACCTATGGACAGGGGGTGTTTGAGACCCAGTACTTC.